Below, 27 T cell receptor beta chains from the same sample are listed, as sequenced in a study of blood T cell repertoires in COVID-19. Here immunoSEQ multiplex PCR was the method, and the copy in TCRdb shows in-frame clones only, minus some. The sample has more than 80,000 clones, approximately 84% seen once. The sample consisted of peripheral blood. The receptors derive from a woman in her sixties with acute or convalescent COVID-19.

The rearrangement joins TRBV7-9 to TRBJ2-1; a possible D gene is TRBD1 (5 bases). There are 13 residues in the CDR3. The ends were cut back, 5 bases at V and 4 bases at J, with 9 bases in the middle. Per germline, CDR1 SEHNR and CDR2 FQNEAQ (reference sequence). CDR3 bases: TGTGCCAGCAGCCCAGACAGTTACAATGAGCAGTTCTTC. It translates to CASSPDSYNEQFF.

In the case of this clone: Other DNA sequences in the same sample also yield this CDR3. The gene calls are TRBV19 and TRBJ1-5, with a possible D match to TRBD1 (6 bases). The CDR3 spans 15 residues. Germline V gene lookup returns CDR1 LNHDA and CDR2 SQIVND (reference sequence). The ends were cut back, 5 bases at V and 0 bases at J, with 11 bases in the middle. The CDR3: CASSRAGDSNQPQHF. The CDR3 nucleotides read TGTGCCAGTAGTCGGGCAGGGGATAGCAATCAGCCCCAGCATTTT. The variable domain in full, completed from reference TRBV19 and TRBJ1-5, reads DGGITQSPKYLFRKEGQNVTLSCEQNLNHDAMYWYRQDPGQGLRLIYYSQIVNDFQKGDIAEGYSVSREKKESFPLTVTSAQKNPTAFYLCASSRAGDSNQPQHFGDGTRLSIL.

V and J are TRBV28 and TRBJ1-6; no definite D call. Germline-derived CDR1 and CDR2 are MDHEN and SYDVKM. Trimming left V 2 bases short and J 4 bases short, with 6 bases between. This CDR3 comprises 14 residues. The CDR3 loop is CASSLRGYNSPLHF. The CDR3 DNA reads TGTGCCAGCAGTTTACGAGGGTATAATTCACCCCTCCACTTT.

The gene calls are TRBV5-6 and TRBJ2-5; TRBD1 agrees at 8 bases. CDR1 and CDR2 (germline): SGHDT, YYEEEE. The junction had 6 bases not matched to a gene; V was cut back by 4 bases and J by 1 base. The length of the CDR3 is 15 residues. The CDR3 nucleotides read TGTGCCAGCAGCCCAGCCGACAGGGGCCAAGAGACCCAGTACTTC. Its protein is CASSPADRGQETQYF.

V is TRBV2 and J is TRBJ1-2, with 8 bases fitting TRBD1. V was clipped by 6 bases and J by 5 bases; unmatched bases: 8. Germline CDR1 reads SNHLY; CDR2 reads FYNNEI. This CDR3 region has 14 residues. The CDR3 DNA reads as TGTGCCAGCAGCGCACTCCAGGGGGCATATGGCTACACCTTC. It codes for CASSALQGAYGYTF.

The genes are TRBV4-1 and TRBJ2-5, with TRBD1 matching 9 bases. This CDR3 spans 16 amino acids. Germline V gene data show CDR1 as MGHRA and CDR2 as YSYEKL. V was clipped by 1 base and J by 2 bases; unmatched bases: 5. CDR3 amino acids: CASSQGTGVGQETQYF. In nucleotides, the CDR3 is TGCGCCAGCAGCCAAGGGACAGGGGTGGGACAAGAGACCCAGTACTTC.

This clone was picked up a small number of times. CDR3 nucleotide sequence: TGTGCCAGCAGTGGTGGGGGGAGGGTATACACCGGGGAGCTGTTTTTT. Translated, it gives CASSGGGRVYTGELFF. The rearrangement links TRBV6-1 to TRBJ2-2; 7 bases are shared with TRBD2. CDR1 MNHNS and CDR2 SASEGT come from the germline V gene. The CDR3 spans 16 residues. The V and J ends lost 4 bases and 3 bases, in that order; junction bases with no gene match: 8.

This rearrangement joins TRBV6-1 to TRBJ1-2; 8 positions agree with TRBD1. Trimming removed 2 bases from V and 2 bases from J; junction bases left unmatched: 4. The CDR3 loop spans 15 amino acids. The germline V gene encodes CDR1 MNHNS and CDR2 SASEGT. CDR3 nucleotide sequence: TGTGCCAGCAGTGAAACAGGGGGGGGCAACTATGGCTACACCTTC. Its protein is CASSETGGGNYGYTF.

V usage is TRBV7-8 and J usage is TRBJ1-4; D remains ambiguous. The CDR3 has 16 amino acids. Germline CDR1 reads SGHVS; CDR2 reads FQNEAQ. V shed 0 bases and J shed 8 bases, with 16 bases lying between them. CDR3 in DNA: TGTGCCAGCAGCTTAGCGGCTACCCGGGTGTCCGAAAAACTGTTTTTT. Its protein is CASSLAATRVSEKLFF.

The gene calls are TRBV5-6 and TRBJ2-2, with a possible D match to TRBD2 (5 bases). CDR1 SGHDT and CDR2 YYEEEE come from the germline V gene. The CDR3 runs to 15 residues. V lost 2 bases and J 4 bases, leaving 12 bases between the germline ends. CDR3 nucleotide sequence: TGTGCCAGCAGCTTTTACAAGAGCGGCACCGGGGAGCTGTTTTTT. Translation: CASSFYKSGTGELFF.

The chain combines TRBV21-1 with TRBJ1-3; the table assigns TRBD1, which was not confirmed against the DNA. TRBV21-1 is an annotated pseudogene. The CDR3 is made up of 16 amino acids. In DNA, the CDR3 is TGTGCCAGCAGCAAGCCCGGGACAGGCTCTGGAAACACCATATATTTT. Protein product: CASSKPGTGSGNTIYF.

This clone was counted once. In nucleotides, the CDR3 is TGTGCCAGCAGTTTCTCGAACACTGAAGCTTTCTTT. Translation: CASSFSNTEAFF. The gene calls are TRBV12-3 or TRBV12-4 and TRBJ1-1; unclear D gene. The V end lost 3 bases, the J end lost 1 base, and 3 bases lay between the germline ends. The CDR3 consists of 12 residues.

CDR3 DNA: TGTGCCAGCAGTCCCCCGGGGGGCAGCGGGCAGCATTTT. Amino acid sequence: CASSPPGGSGQHF. The chain recombines TRBV12-3 or TRBV12-4 with TRBJ1-5, with D possibly being TRBD1 (6 bases). The V end lost 5 bases, the J end lost 13 bases, and 18 bases lay between the germline ends. This CDR3 has 13 amino acids.

The chain has TRBV12-3 or TRBV12-4 and TRBJ2-5; TRBD1 aligns across 8 bases. The trim removed 4 bases at V and 5 bases at J, leaving 3 bases unmatched. This CDR3 has 13 amino acids. The CDR3 spells CASSSDREETQYF. The CDR3 nucleotides read TGTGCCAGCAGTTCGGACAGGGAGGAGACCCAGTACTTC.

J is TRBJ2-2 and V is TRBV6-5, with D perhaps TRBD1 (6 bases). The CDR3 runs to 13 residues. CDR1 is MNHEY and CDR2 is SVGAGI in the germline V gene. V was cut by 8 bases and J by 6 bases, with 13 bases left in between. The CDR3 region has the DNA TGTGCCAGCCAGGGGTTTTTAGCCGGGGAGCTGTTTTTT. Its protein is CASQGFLAGELFF.

V gene TRBV19 combines with J gene TRBJ2-5, with 7 bases matching TRBD1. Germline V CDR1 and CDR2: LNHDA, SQIVND (reference sequence). There are 14 residues in the CDR3. V shed 5 bases, J shed 4 bases, and the junction held 7 bases outside the gene matches. CDR3 amino acids: CASSETGLRETQYF. Here the CDR3 DNA reads TGTGCCAGTAGTGAGACAGGGCTGCGAGAGACCCAGTACTTC.

This clone has just one count. The rearrangement uses TRBV2 and TRBJ2-1; TRBD2 might be the D (5 bases). The ends were cut back, 9 bases at V and 1 base at J, with 22 bases in the middle. Germline V CDR1 and CDR2: SNHLY, FYNNEI. The length of the CDR3 is 17 residues. CDR3 nucleotide sequence: TGTGCCAGAGAGAAAACCCGGACTTCAAGGTCCTACAATGAGCAGTTCTTC. Amino acid sequence: CAREKTRTSRSYNEQFF.

This rearrangement joins TRBV5-1 to TRBJ1-2; 9 nucleotides agree with TRBD1. Germline trimming cut 0 bases from V and 4 bases from J; bases unmatched to any gene: 1. CDR1 is SGHRS and CDR2 is YFSETQ in the germline V gene. The CDR3 has 14 residues. CDR3 coding DNA: TGCGCCAGCAGCTTGGAGGGACAGGGCTATGGCTACACCTTC. Translating it yields CASSLEGQGYGYTF.

The chain is built from TRBV12-3 or TRBV12-4 and TRBJ1-2, with 7 bases aligning to TRBD1. There are 13 residues in the CDR3. V trimming: 4 bases; J trimming: 8 bases; junction bases outside the gene matches: 7. The CDR3 DNA follows: TGTGCCAGCAGTTCACAGGGGCGCGGGGGCTACACCTTC. Amino acids: CASSSQGRGGYTF.

This chain connects TRBV28 to TRBJ1-4; maybe TRBD1 (6 bases). This CDR3 is 14 amino acids long. Looked up from germline, CDR1 is MDHEN and CDR2 is SYDVKM. Trimming stripped 8 bases from V and 5 bases from J, with 15 bases between. The CDR3 reads CASVDRLKNEKLFF. Written as DNA, the CDR3 is TGTGCCAGCGTCGACAGGTTGAAAAATGAAAAACTGTTTTTT.

The chain is built from TRBV28 and TRBJ1-5; 8 positions agree with TRBD1. CDR1 is MDHEN, CDR2 SYDVKM, per germline. This CDR3 spans 14 amino acids. The V segment lost 2 bases and the J segment 7 bases; nucleotides outside the gene matches: 4. CDR3 region: CASSLRTGRQPQHF. The CDR3 bases are TGTGCCAGCAGTTTAAGGACAGGGAGGCAGCCCCAGCATTTT.

The V call is TRBV24-1, the J call TRBJ2-1, with a possible D match to TRBD2 (6 bases). The CDR3 extends over 16 amino acids. Germline values: CDR1 KGHDR, CDR2 SFDVKD. The V gene lost 2 bases and the J gene lost 6 bases, with 16 bases spanning the gap. CDR3 residues: CATSDYSGSGLNEQFF. CDR3 in DNA: TGTGCCACCAGTGATTATTCCGGGAGTGGGCTCAATGAGCAGTTCTTC.

This clone came up once. The chain links TRBV18 to TRBJ2-7; 7 bases agree with TRBD1. With 1 base clipped from V and 6 bases from J, the junction kept 3 bases outside the gene matches. This CDR3 contains 13 residues. Germline CDR1 is KGHSH and CDR2 is LQKENI. CDR3 bases: TGTGCCAGCTCACCACGACAGGGCCCCGAGCAGTACTTC. Translation: CASSPRQGPEQYF.

The chain carries TRBV7-9 and TRBJ2-7, with 10 bases lining up with TRBD1. There are 15 residues in the CDR3. J lost 2 bases, V lost 1 base, and 2 bases had no gene match. Per germline, CDR1 SEHNR and CDR2 FQNEAQ (reference sequence). The CDR3 protein is CASSLGGTGAYEQYF. In DNA form, the CDR3 reads TGTGCCAGCAGCTTAGGTGGGACAGGGGCCTACGAGCAGTACTTC.

V and J are TRBV30 and TRBJ2-7; 8 bases agree with TRBD1. Per the germline V gene, CDR1 is GTSNPN and CDR2 is SVGIG (reference sequence). The CDR3 is made up of 15 amino acids. Trimming took 3 bases from V and 0 from J; bases not matched to a gene: 7. CDR3 coding DNA: TGTGCCTGGAGCTTTTCGGGACAGGCCTCCTACGAGCAGTACTTC. Its translation is CAWSFSGQASYEQYF.

The chain has TRBV2 and TRBJ2-2; the match to TRBD1 covers 9 bases. J gave up 0 bases and V 11 bases, and 4 bases lay outside the gene matches. CDR1 is SNHLY, CDR2 FYNNEI, per germline. CDR3 length: 14 residues. This chain's CDR3 is CAGGTGPNTGELFF. CDR3 DNA: TGTGCCGGAGGGACAGGGCCGAACACCGGGGAGCTGTTTTTT.

About this clone itself: A read error may produce the germline difference seen at one junction end. The chain carries TRBV11-2 and TRBJ1-1, with 8 nucleotides matching TRBD1. Germline lookup yields CDR1 SGHAT and CDR2 FQNNGV. This CDR3 is 12 amino acids long. CDR3 in amino acids: CASSLGVRGQVF. CDR3 nucleotide sequence: TGTGCCAGCAGCTTAGGGGTCCGGGGACAGGTCTTT.